This T cell receptor beta chain was retrieved from a study of HIV-infected patients and healthy controls. Looked up from germline, CDR1 is SGHTA and CDR2 is FQGNSA. J lost 6 bases, V lost 4 bases, and 11 bases had no gene match. The CDR3 runs to 15 residues. From the 5' RACE reads, TCRdb called clonotypes with MiXCR, one entry per CDR3 protein. This table holds tens of thousands of distinct CDR3 sequences, approximately 16% found once. The sample comprised CD4+ T cells from blood. The rearrangement uses TRBV7-2 and TRBJ2-7, with 8 bases matching TRBD1. The clonotype originates from a human donor in good health. CDR3 region: CASSSTGQAFSEQYF. Here the CDR3 DNA reads TGTGCCAGCAGCTCCACGGGACAGGCCTTTTCCGAGCAGTACTTC.